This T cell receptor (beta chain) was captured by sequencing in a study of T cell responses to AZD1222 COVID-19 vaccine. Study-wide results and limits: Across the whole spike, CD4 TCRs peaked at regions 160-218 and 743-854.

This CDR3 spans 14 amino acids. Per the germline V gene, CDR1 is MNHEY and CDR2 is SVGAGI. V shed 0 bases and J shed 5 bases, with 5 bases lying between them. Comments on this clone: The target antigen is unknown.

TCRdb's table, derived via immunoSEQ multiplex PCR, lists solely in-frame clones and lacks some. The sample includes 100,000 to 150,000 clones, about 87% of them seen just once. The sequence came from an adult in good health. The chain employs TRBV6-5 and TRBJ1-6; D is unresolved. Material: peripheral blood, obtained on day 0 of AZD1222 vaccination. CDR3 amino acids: CASSYSADNSPLHF. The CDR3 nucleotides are TGTGCCAGCAGTTACTCGGCGGATAATTCACCCCTCCACTTT.